This T cell receptor beta chain was documented in a study of identical twins. General observations from the study: The study reached conclusions through statistical analysis that was cross-sectional, not following the same donors. Within monozygotic twins, out-of-frame TCR alpha sharing was underestimated by the models. Whereas memory repertoires showed no such difference, abundant cord blood beta clonotypes carried fewer insertions.

MiXCR was run by TCRdb on the 5' RACE reads, yielding one entry per CDR3 protein. The data contain 450,000 to 600,000 distinct CDR3 sequences, 20% to 25% of them seen just once; the ten biggest clones take up roughly 0.5%. In the case of this clonotype: The antigen is undetermined.

Healthy Caucasians provided all donations. The CDR3 has 11 amino acids. CDR1 is KGHDR and CDR2 is SFDVKD in the germline V gene. V shed 5 bases and J shed 11 bases, with 10 bases lying between them. This sample also belongs to another study, concerning yellow fever vaccine responses in identical twins.

The source is a woman aged 18-29 years in good health. The sample consisted of CD4+ T cells sorted from blood. The chain recombines TRBV24-1 with TRBJ2-3, with no clear D. This CDR3 reads CATSVGIGQYF. CDR3 DNA sequence: TGTGCCACCAGTGTGGGAATTGGGCAGTATTTT.